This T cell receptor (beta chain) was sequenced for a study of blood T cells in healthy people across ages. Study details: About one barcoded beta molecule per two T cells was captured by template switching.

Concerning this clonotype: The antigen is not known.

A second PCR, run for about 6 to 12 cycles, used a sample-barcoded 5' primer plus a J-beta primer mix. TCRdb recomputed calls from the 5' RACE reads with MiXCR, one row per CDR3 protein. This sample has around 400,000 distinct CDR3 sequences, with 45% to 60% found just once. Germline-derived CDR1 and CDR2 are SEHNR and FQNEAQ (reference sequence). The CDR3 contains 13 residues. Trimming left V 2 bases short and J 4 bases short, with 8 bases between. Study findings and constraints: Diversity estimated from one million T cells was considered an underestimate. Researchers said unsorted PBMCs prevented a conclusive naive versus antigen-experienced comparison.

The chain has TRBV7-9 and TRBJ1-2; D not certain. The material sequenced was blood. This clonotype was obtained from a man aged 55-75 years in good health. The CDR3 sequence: CASSLLYVYGYTF. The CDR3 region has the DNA TGTGCCAGCAGCTTACTATATGTCTATGGCTACACCTTC.